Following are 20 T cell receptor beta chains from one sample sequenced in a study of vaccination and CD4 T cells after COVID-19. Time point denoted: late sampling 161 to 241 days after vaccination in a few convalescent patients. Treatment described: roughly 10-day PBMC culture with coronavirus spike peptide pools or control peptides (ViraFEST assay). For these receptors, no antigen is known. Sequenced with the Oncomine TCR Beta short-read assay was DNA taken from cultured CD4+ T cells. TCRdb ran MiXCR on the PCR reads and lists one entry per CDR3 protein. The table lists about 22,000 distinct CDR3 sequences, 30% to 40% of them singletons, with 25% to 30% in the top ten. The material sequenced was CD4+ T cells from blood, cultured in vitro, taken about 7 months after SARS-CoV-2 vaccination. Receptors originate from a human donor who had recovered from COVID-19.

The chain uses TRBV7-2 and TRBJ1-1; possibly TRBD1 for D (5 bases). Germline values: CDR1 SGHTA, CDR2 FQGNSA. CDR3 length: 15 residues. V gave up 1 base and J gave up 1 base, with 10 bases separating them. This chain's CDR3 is CASSLGGAENTEAFF. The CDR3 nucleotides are TGTGCCAGCAGCTTAGGTGGGGCAGAGAACACTGAAGCTTTCTTT. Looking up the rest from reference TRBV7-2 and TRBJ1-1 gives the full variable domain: GAGVSQSPSNKVTEKGKDVELRCDPISGHTALYWYRQSLGQGLEFLIYFQGNSAPDKSGLPSDRFSAERTGGSVSTLTIQRTQQEDSAVYLCASSLGGAENTEAFFGQGTRLTVV.

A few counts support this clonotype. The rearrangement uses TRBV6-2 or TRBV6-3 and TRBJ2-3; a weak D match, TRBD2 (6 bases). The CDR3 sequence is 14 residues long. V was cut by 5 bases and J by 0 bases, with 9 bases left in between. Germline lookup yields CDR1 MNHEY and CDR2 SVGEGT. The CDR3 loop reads CASSQTRSTDTQYF. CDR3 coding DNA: TGTGCCAGCAGTCAGACTAGGAGCACAGATACGCAGTATTTT.

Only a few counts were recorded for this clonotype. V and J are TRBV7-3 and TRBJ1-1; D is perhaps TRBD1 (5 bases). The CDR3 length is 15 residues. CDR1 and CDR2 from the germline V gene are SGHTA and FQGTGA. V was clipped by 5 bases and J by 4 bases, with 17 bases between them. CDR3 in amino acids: CASSRTGEKGTEAFF. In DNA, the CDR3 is TGTGCCAGCAGCAGAACGGGGGAAAAGGGCACTGAAGCTTTCTTT. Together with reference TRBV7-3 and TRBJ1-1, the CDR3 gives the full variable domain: GAGVSQTPSNKVTEKGKYVELRCDPISGHTALYWYRQSLGQGPEFLIYFQGTGAADDSGLPNDRFFAVRPEGSVSTLKIQRTERGDSAVYLCASSRTGEKGTEAFFGQGTRLTVV.

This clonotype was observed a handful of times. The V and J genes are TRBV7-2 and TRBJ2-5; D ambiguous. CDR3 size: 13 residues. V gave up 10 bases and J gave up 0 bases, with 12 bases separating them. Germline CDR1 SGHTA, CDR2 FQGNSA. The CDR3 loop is CATNIGYQETQYF. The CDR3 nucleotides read TGTGCCACCAATATAGGGTACCAAGAGACCCAGTACTTC.

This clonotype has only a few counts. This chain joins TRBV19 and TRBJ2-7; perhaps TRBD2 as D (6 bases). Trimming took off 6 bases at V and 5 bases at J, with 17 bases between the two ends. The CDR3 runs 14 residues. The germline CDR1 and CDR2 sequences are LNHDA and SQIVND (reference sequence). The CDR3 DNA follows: TGTGCCAGTAGACGTCGGGGGAGTGGAAACGAGCAGTACTTC. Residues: CASRRRGSGNEQYF. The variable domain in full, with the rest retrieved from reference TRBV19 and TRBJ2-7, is DGGITQSPKYLFRKEGQNVTLSCEQNLNHDAMYWYRQDPGQGLRLIYYSQIVNDFQKGDIAEGYSVSREKKESFPLTVTSAQKNPTAFYLCASRRRGSGNEQYFGPGTRLTVT.

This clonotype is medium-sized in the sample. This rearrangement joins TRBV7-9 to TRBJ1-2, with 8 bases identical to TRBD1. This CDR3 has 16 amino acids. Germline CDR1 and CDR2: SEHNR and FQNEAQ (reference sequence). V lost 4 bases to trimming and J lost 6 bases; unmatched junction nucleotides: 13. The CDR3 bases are TGTGCCAGCAGCTCCCCCGCAGGGGGCGAACCGGATGGCTACACCTTC. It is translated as CASSSPAGGEPDGYTF.

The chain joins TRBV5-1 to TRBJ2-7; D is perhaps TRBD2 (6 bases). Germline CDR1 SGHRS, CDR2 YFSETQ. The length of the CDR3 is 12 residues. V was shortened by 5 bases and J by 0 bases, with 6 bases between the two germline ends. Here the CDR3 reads CASRRDSYEQYF. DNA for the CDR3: TGCGCCAGCAGGCGGGACTCCTACGAGCAGTACTTC.

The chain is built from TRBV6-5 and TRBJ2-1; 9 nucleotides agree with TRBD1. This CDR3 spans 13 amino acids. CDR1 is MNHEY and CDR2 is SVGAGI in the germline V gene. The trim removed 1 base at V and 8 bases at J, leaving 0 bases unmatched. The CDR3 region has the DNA TGTGCCAGCAGTTACTGGACAGGGGATGAGCAGTTCTTC. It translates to CASSYWTGDEQFF.

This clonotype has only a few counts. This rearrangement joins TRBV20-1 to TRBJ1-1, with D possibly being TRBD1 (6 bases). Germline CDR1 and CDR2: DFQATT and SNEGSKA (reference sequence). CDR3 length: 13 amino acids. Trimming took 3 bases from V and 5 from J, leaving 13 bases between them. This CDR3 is CSASMGAVTEAFF. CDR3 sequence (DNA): TGCAGTGCTAGCATGGGGGCTGTTACTGAAGCTTTCTTT.

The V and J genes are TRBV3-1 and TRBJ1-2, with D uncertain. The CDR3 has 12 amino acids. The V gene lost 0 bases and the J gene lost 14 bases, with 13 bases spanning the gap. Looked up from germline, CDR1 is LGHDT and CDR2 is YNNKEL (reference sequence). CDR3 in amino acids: CASSQEGGPGTF. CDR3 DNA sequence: TGTGCCAGCAGCCAAGAGGGAGGCCCGGGGACCTTC.

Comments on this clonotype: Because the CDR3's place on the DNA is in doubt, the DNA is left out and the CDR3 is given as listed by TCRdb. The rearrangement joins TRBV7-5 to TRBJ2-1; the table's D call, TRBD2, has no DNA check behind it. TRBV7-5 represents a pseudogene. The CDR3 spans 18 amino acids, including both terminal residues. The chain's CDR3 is CISVPEAEPFRPDNEQFF.

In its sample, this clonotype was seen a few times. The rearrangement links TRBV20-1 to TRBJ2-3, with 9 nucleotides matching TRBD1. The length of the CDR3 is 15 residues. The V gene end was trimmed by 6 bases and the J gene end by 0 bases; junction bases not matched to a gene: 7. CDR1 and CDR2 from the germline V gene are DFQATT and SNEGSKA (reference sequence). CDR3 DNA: TGCAGTGCGGAAACAGGGGGCTCGAGCACAGATACGCAGTATTTT. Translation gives CSAETGGSSTDTQYF.

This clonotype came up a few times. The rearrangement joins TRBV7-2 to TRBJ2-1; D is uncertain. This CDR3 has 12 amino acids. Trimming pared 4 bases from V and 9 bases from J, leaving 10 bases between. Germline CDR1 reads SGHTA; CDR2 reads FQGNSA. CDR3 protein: CASSYLVSEQFF. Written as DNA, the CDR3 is TGTGCCAGCAGCTACCTAGTGAGTGAGCAGTTCTTC.

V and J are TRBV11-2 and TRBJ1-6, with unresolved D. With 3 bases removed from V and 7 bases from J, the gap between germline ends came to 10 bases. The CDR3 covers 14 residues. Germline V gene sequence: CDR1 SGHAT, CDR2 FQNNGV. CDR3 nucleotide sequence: TGTGCCAGCAGCTTTCGAGGAAGGAATTCACCCCTCCACTTT. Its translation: CASSFRGRNSPLHF.

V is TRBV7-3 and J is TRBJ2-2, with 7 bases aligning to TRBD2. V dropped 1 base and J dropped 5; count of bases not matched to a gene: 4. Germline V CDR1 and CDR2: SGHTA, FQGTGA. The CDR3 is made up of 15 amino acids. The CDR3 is CASSLSGSRTGELFF. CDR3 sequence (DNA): TGTGCCAGCAGCTTAAGCGGGAGTAGAACCGGGGAGCTGTTTTTT.

Here the CDR3 reads CASSNYRMNTEAFF. The DNA for the CDR3 is TGTGCCAGCAGCAACTACAGGATGAACACTGAAGCTTTCTTT. The chain links TRBV11-3 to TRBJ1-1; perhaps TRBD1 as D (5 bases). Germline assignment: CDR1 SGHNT and CDR2 YENEEA. CDR3 size: 14 residues. Trimming cost V 5 bases and J 0 bases, with 10 bases left between them.

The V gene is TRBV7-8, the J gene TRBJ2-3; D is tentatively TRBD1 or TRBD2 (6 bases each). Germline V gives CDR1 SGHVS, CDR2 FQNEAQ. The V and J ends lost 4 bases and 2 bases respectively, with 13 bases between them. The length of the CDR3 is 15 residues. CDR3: CASSSTGRPTDTQYF. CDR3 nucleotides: TGTGCCAGCAGCTCAACAGGGAGGCCCACAGATACGCAGTATTTT.

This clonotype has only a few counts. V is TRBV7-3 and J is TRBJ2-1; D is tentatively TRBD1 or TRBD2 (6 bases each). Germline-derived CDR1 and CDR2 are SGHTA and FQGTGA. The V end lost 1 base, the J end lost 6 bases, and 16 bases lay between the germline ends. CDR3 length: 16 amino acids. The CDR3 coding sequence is TGTGCCAGCAGCTTAAGGGGTGGGGGGCACCTCAATGAGCAGTTCTTC. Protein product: CASSLRGGGHLNEQFF.

Written as DNA, the CDR3 is TGTGCCAGCAGTGGACAGGGGGCCGAGGAGACCCAGTACTTC. It codes for CASSGQGAEETQYF. The rearrangement joins TRBV25-1 to TRBJ2-5; 10 bases line up with TRBD1. From germline, CDR1 is MGHDK and CDR2 SYGVNS. The junction had 4 bases not matched to a gene; V was cut back by 4 bases and J by 5 bases. The CDR3 consists of 14 residues. Full variable domain (rest looked up from reference TRBV25-1 and TRBJ2-5): EADIYQTPRYLVIGTGKKITLECSQTMGHDKMYWYQQDPGMELHLIHYSYGVNSTEKGDLSSESTVSRIRTEHFPLTLESARPSHTSQYLCASSGQGAEETQYFGPGTRLLVL.

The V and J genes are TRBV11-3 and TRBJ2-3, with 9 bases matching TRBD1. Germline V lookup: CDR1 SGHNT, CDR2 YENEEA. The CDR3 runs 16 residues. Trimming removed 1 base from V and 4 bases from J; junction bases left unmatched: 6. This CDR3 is CASSLGGQGNSDTQYF. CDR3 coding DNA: TGTGCCAGCAGCTTAGGAGGACAGGGGAACTCAGATACGCAGTATTTT.